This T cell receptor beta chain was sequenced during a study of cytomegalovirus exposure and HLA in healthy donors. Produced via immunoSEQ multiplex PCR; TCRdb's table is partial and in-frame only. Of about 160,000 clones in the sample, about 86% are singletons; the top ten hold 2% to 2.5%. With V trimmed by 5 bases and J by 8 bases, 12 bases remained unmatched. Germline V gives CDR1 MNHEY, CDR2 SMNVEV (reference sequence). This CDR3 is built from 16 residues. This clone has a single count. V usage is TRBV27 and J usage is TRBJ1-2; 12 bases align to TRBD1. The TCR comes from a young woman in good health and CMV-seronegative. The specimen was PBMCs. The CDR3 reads CASSPTWDRGRGGYTF. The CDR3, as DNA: TGTGCCAGCAGTCCTACCTGGGACAGGGGGCGTGGAGGCTACACCTTC.